Listed below are T cell receptor beta chains from one sample, sequenced in a study of T cell repertoires in cytomegalovirus infection. Each CDR3 protein is one row after TCRdb ran MiXCR on the reads. The data show 250,000 to 300,000 distinct CDR3 sequences, roughly 13% seen once. Sequencing input: PBMCs. The origin of the receptors is a human donor in good health (CMV status not recorded). Some clones in this sample may be carry-over from other donors' samples. CDR3s include the opening cysteine and the closing phenylalanine or tryptophan. The order of the fields is J gene, V gene, clone size, D gene, CDR3 protein, CDR3 DNA. The D gene is left open where the match is weak. Only part of the rows carry a size: once, few, many, or a class if the clone is expanded.

j_gene: TRBJ2-7; v_gene: TRBV3-1; abundance: few; d_gene: NA; CDR3aa: CASSPSAGVYEQYF; CDR3nt: TGTGCCAGCAGCCCATCGGCAGGGGTCTACGAGCAGTACTTC
j_gene: TRBJ1-1; v_gene: TRBV15; abundance: NA; d_gene: NA; CDR3aa: CATSTRPQGAEAFF; CDR3nt: TGTGCCACCAGCACCAGGCCACAGGGTGCTGAAGCTTTCTTT
j_gene: TRBJ2-2; v_gene: TRBV12-3/TRBV12-4; abundance: many; d_gene: NA; CDR3aa: CASTDLNYGGATGELFF; CDR3nt: TGTGCCAGCACTGACCTCAACTATGGCGGAGCCACCGGGGAGCTGTTTTTT
j_gene: TRBJ2-1; v_gene: TRBV20-1; abundance: many; d_gene: TRBD2; CDR3aa: CSALSGGAMNEQFF; CDR3nt: TGCAGTGCTCTTAGCGGGGGGGCCATGAATGAGCAGTTCTTC
j_gene: TRBJ2-1; v_gene: TRBV4-3; abundance: NA; d_gene: NA; CDR3aa: CASSQAWSNEQFF; CDR3nt: TGCGCCAGCAGCCAAGCGTGGTCCAATGAGCAGTTCTTC
j_gene: TRBJ2-5; v_gene: TRBV6-5; abundance: NA; d_gene: TRBD2; CDR3aa: CASSYVAGAQETQYF; CDR3nt: TGTGCCAGCAGTTACGTAGCGGGAGCCCAAGAGACCCAGTACTTC
j_gene: TRBJ2-7; v_gene: TRBV25-1; abundance: NA; d_gene: TRBD1; CDR3aa: CASRRTGDSYEQYF; CDR3nt: TGTGCCAGCAGGCGGACAGGGGACTCCTACGAGCAGTACTTC
j_gene: TRBJ2-6; v_gene: TRBV20-1; abundance: few; d_gene: NA; CDR3aa: CSARDSGPYSGANVLTF; CDR3nt: TGCAGTGCTAGAGATTCGGGACCTTATTCTGGGGCCAACGTCCTGACTTTC
j_gene: TRBJ2-7; v_gene: TRBV20-1; abundance: NA; d_gene: NA; CDR3aa: CSARVGTLSYEQYF; CDR3nt: TGCAGTGCTAGAGTCGGGACTTTATCCTACGAGCAGTACTTC
j_gene: TRBJ2-2; v_gene: TRBV27; abundance: few; d_gene: NA; CDR3aa: CASSRGAARGELFF; CDR3nt: TGTGCCAGCAGTAGGGGGGCCGCTCGCGGGGAGCTGTTTTTT
j_gene: TRBJ2-2; v_gene: TRBV7-2; abundance: many; d_gene: TRBD2; CDR3aa: CASRPGLAGLGGELFF; CDR3nt: TGTGCCAGCAGGCCGGGACTAGCGGGATTGGGCGGGGAGCTGTTTTTT
j_gene: TRBJ1-5; v_gene: TRBV6-1; abundance: many; d_gene: NA; CDR3aa: CASSESEPGFGRNQPQHF; CDR3nt: TGTGCCAGCAGTGAATCCGAGCCGGGTTTCGGGCGAAATCAGCCCCAGCATTTT
j_gene: TRBJ2-2; v_gene: TRBV20-1; abundance: many; d_gene: TRBD2; CDR3aa: CSARGLAGGSTGELFF; CDR3nt: TGCAGTGCTCGGGGGCTAGCGGGAGGATCCACCGGGGAGCTGTTTTTT
j_gene: TRBJ2-1; v_gene: TRBV6-4; abundance: few; d_gene: NA; CDR3aa: CASSDSSRNEQFF; CDR3nt: TGTGCCAGCAGTGACTCGAGCCGGAATGAGCAGTTCTTC
j_gene: TRBJ2-3; v_gene: TRBV7-3; abundance: many; d_gene: TRBD1; CDR3aa: CASSRDGQGTDTQYF; CDR3nt: TGTGCCAGCAGCCGAGACGGACAGGGCACAGATACGCAGTATTTT
j_gene: TRBJ2-1; v_gene: TRBV5-1; abundance: few; d_gene: TRBD2; CDR3aa: CASSGGLAEYNEQFF; CDR3nt: TGCGCCAGCAGCGGAGGACTAGCTGAATACAATGAGCAGTTCTTC
j_gene: TRBJ1-5; v_gene: TRBV20-1; abundance: many; d_gene: TRBD1; CDR3aa: CSANREGAFYQPQHF; CDR3nt: TGCAGTGCAAACCGGGAGGGGGCTTTCTATCAGCCCCAGCATTTT
j_gene: TRBJ1-1; v_gene: TRBV27; abundance: few; d_gene: NA; CDR3aa: CASSSYRVGTEAFF; CDR3nt: TGTGCCAGCAGCTCCTACCGGGTAGGCACTGAAGCTTTCTTT
j_gene: TRBJ1-6; v_gene: TRBV2; abundance: few; d_gene: NA; CDR3aa: CASMGYNSPLHF; CDR3nt: TGTGCCAGCATGGGCTATAATTCACCCCTCCACTTT
j_gene: TRBJ2-5; v_gene: TRBV11-3; abundance: many; d_gene: TRBD2; CDR3aa: CASSSRPGGPETQYF; CDR3nt: TGTGCCAGCAGCTCCCGCCCGGGGGGGCCAGAGACCCAGTACTTC
j_gene: TRBJ1-2; v_gene: TRBV7-9; abundance: few; d_gene: TRBD1; CDR3aa: CASSLVGDRNYGYTF; CDR3nt: TGTGCCAGCAGCTTAGTCGGGGACAGAAACTATGGCTACACCTTC
j_gene: TRBJ2-5; v_gene: TRBV20-1; abundance: few; d_gene: TRBD2; CDR3aa: CSPSSGEETQYF; CDR3nt: TGCAGTCCATCTAGCGGTGAAGAGACCCAGTACTTC
j_gene: TRBJ2-1; v_gene: TRBV7-8; abundance: many; d_gene: TRBD2; CDR3aa: CASSLAGKMASGIPRQFF; CDR3nt: TGTGCCAGCAGCTTAGCGGGTAAGATGGCTAGCGGGATCCCACGGCAGTTCTTC
j_gene: TRBJ2-1; v_gene: TRBV6-2/TRBV6-3; abundance: few; d_gene: NA; CDR3aa: CASRRDISYNEQFF; CDR3nt: TGTGCCAGCAGACGGGACATTTCCTACAATGAGCAGTTCTTC
j_gene: TRBJ2-3; v_gene: TRBV18; abundance: few; d_gene: NA; CDR3aa: CASSLSEPDTQYF; CDR3nt: TGTGCCAGCTCCCTTTCTGAGCCAGATACGCAGTATTTT
j_gene: TRBJ2-7; v_gene: TRBV27; abundance: NA; d_gene: TRBD1; CDR3aa: CASSLRTGTGIFYEQYF; CDR3nt: TGTGCCAGCAGTCTCCGGACCGGGACAGGGATATTCTACGAGCAGTACTTC
j_gene: TRBJ2-1; v_gene: TRBV25-1; abundance: few; d_gene: NA; CDR3aa: CASSEGGFSYNEQFF; CDR3nt: TGTGCCAGCAGTGAGGGCGGTTTCTCCTACAATGAGCAGTTCTTC
j_gene: TRBJ1-5; v_gene: TRBV15; abundance: few; d_gene: NA; CDR3aa: CATSRVNQPQHF; CDR3nt: TGTGCCACCAGCAGAGTCAATCAGCCCCAGCATTTT
j_gene: TRBJ2-2; v_gene: TRBV7-2; abundance: many; d_gene: NA; CDR3aa: CASSQRGTPGTGELFF; CDR3nt: TGTGCCAGCAGCCAAAGGGGGACCCCGGGGACCGGGGAGCTGTTTTTT
j_gene: TRBJ1-2; v_gene: TRBV20-1; abundance: NA; d_gene: NA; CDR3aa: CSARDRGPGGSGYTF; CDR3nt: TGCAGTGCTAGAGATCGAGGACCGGGGGGATCCGGCTACACCTTC
j_gene: TRBJ2-5; v_gene: TRBV7-6; abundance: few; d_gene: TRBD2; CDR3aa: CASTRLAGDFQETQYF; CDR3nt: TGTGCCAGCACCAGACTAGCGGGGGACTTCCAAGAGACCCAGTACTTC
j_gene: TRBJ1-2; v_gene: TRBV7-9; abundance: many; d_gene: NA; CDR3aa: CASSSGTAANYGYTF; CDR3nt: TGTGCCAGCAGCTCAGGGACGGCTGCAAACTATGGCTACACCTTC
j_gene: TRBJ2-7; v_gene: TRBV28; abundance: many; d_gene: NA; CDR3aa: CASSLTRRGSYEQYF; CDR3nt: TGTGCCAGCAGTTTAACGCGTCGGGGCTCCTACGAGCAGTACTTC
j_gene: TRBJ2-5; v_gene: TRBV4-2; abundance: few; d_gene: TRBD1; CDR3aa: CASSLIGTGEETQYF; CDR3nt: TGTGCCAGCAGCCTAATAGGGACAGGGGAAGAGACCCAGTACTTC
j_gene: TRBJ1-5; v_gene: TRBV27; abundance: many; d_gene: NA; CDR3aa: CASKGPRGGPQHF; CDR3nt: TGTGCCAGCAAGGGCCCGCGAGGGGGGCCCCAGCATTTT
j_gene: TRBJ2-7; v_gene: TRBV7-2; abundance: many; d_gene: TRBD2; CDR3aa: CASSLFTRLAEPYEQYF; CDR3nt: TGTGCCAGCAGCCTATTCACTAGACTAGCGGAGCCCTACGAGCAGTACTTC
j_gene: TRBJ2-2; v_gene: TRBV28; abundance: many; d_gene: TRBD2; CDR3aa: CASRPGTSGRELFF; CDR3nt: TGTGCCAGCAGACCCGGGACTAGCGGTCGAGAGCTGTTTTTT
j_gene: TRBJ2-7; v_gene: TRBV5-5; abundance: NA; d_gene: NA; CDR3aa: CASSFEFYEQYF; CDR3nt: TGTGCCAGCAGCTTCGAGTTCTACGAGCAGTACTTC
j_gene: TRBJ1-1; v_gene: TRBV18; abundance: NA; d_gene: NA; CDR3aa: CASSRRTQIENTEAFF; CDR3nt: TGTGCCAGCTCACGCAGAACCCAAATTGAGAACACTGAAGCTTTCTTT
j_gene: TRBJ2-7; v_gene: TRBV14; abundance: NA; d_gene: NA; CDR3aa: CASSQEREQYF; CDR3nt: TGTGCCAGCAGCCAAGAGCGTGAGCAGTACTTC
j_gene: TRBJ2-5; v_gene: TRBV4-1; abundance: NA; d_gene: NA; CDR3aa: CASSQGDNSQETQYF; CDR3nt: TGCGCCAGCAGCCAAGGGGACAACTCCCAAGAGACCCAGTACTTC
j_gene: TRBJ1-2; v_gene: TRBV20-1; abundance: few; d_gene: TRBD1; CDR3aa: CSARDPRTGDGYTF; CDR3nt: TGCAGTGCTAGAGACCCACGGACAGGGGACGGCTACACCTTC
j_gene: TRBJ1-1; v_gene: TRBV7-6; abundance: many; d_gene: TRBD1; CDR3aa: CASSSSGGLDTEAFF; CDR3nt: TGTGCCAGCAGCTCTTCAGGGGGGTTGGACACTGAAGCTTTCTTT
j_gene: TRBJ1-5; v_gene: TRBV28; abundance: many; d_gene: NA; CDR3aa: CASSPAGGVNQPQHF; CDR3nt: TGTGCCAGCAGTCCCGCTGGTGGTGTCAATCAGCCCCAGCATTTT
j_gene: TRBJ2-7; v_gene: TRBV28; abundance: many; d_gene: NA; CDR3aa: CASRPGTPPYEQYF; CDR3nt: TGTGCCAGCAGGCCCGGGACGCCGCCCTACGAGCAGTACTTC
j_gene: TRBJ2-4; v_gene: TRBV7-2; abundance: few; d_gene: TRBD2; CDR3aa: CASSPRLAGGPGQYF; CDR3nt: TGTGCCAGCAGCCCCCGACTAGCGGGAGGCCCGGGTCAGTACTTC
j_gene: TRBJ1-2; v_gene: TRBV7-9; abundance: NA; d_gene: TRBD1; CDR3aa: CASSLTGEVWGYTF; CDR3nt: TGTGCCAGCAGCTTAACAGGGGAGGTCTGGGGCTACACCTTC
j_gene: TRBJ1-2; v_gene: TRBV6-5; abundance: many; d_gene: NA; CDR3aa: CASSYRWSYGYTF; CDR3nt: TGTGCCAGCAGTTACCGATGGAGCTATGGCTACACCTTC
j_gene: TRBJ2-7; v_gene: TRBV7-2; abundance: many; d_gene: NA; CDR3aa: CASSLGDSVYEQYF; CDR3nt: TGTGCCAGCAGCTTAGGGGACTCCGTCTACGAGCAGTACTTC
j_gene: TRBJ2-1; v_gene: TRBV7-3; abundance: many; d_gene: TRBD2; CDR3aa: CASSEAGEYNEQFF; CDR3nt: TGTGCCAGCAGTGAGGCGGGGGAGTACAATGAGCAGTTCTTC
j_gene: TRBJ1-6; v_gene: TRBV2; abundance: few; d_gene: NA; CDR3aa: CASRTGSSPLHF; CDR3nt: TGTGCCAGCAGAACAGGGTCCTCACCCCTCCACTTT
j_gene: TRBJ1-2; v_gene: TRBV28; abundance: few; d_gene: NA; CDR3aa: CASRSGVSGYTF; CDR3nt: TGTGCCAGCAGGTCAGGTGTTAGTGGCTACACCTTC
j_gene: TRBJ2-7; v_gene: TRBV18; abundance: few; d_gene: NA; CDR3aa: CASSRGPDTFTYEQYF; CDR3nt: TGTGCCAGCTCCCGGGGACCTGACACCTTTACCTACGAGCAGTACTTC
j_gene: TRBJ2-5; v_gene: TRBV11-3; abundance: few; d_gene: NA; CDR3aa: CASSLGPHGETQYF; CDR3nt: TGTGCCAGCAGCTTAGGCCCACATGGAGAGACCCAGTACTTC
j_gene: TRBJ2-2; v_gene: TRBV6-2/TRBV6-3; abundance: NA; d_gene: NA; CDR3aa: CASSYPPKGVGTGELFF; CDR3nt: TGTGCCAGCAGTTACCCGCCAAAAGGGGTCGGCACCGGGGAGCTGTTTTTT
j_gene: TRBJ1-2; v_gene: TRBV2; abundance: few; d_gene: NA; CDR3aa: CASSEAGEPYTF; CDR3nt: TGTGCCAGCAGTGAAGCGGGGGAACCCTACACCTTC
j_gene: TRBJ2-1; v_gene: TRBV19; abundance: NA; d_gene: TRBD1; CDR3aa: CASSISPDRAVQFF; CDR3nt: TGTGCCAGTAGTATCTCCCCGGACAGGGCCGTGCAGTTCTTC
j_gene: TRBJ2-2; v_gene: TRBV4-1; abundance: many; d_gene: NA; CDR3aa: CASSQDPQTGELFF; CDR3nt: TGCGCCAGCAGCCAAGACCCACAGACCGGGGAGCTGTTTTTT
j_gene: TRBJ2-7; v_gene: TRBV7-8; abundance: many; d_gene: NA; CDR3aa: CASSLGHAGYEQYF; CDR3nt: TGTGCCAGCAGCTTAGGGCACGCGGGATACGAGCAGTACTTC
j_gene: TRBJ2-1; v_gene: TRBV12-3/TRBV12-4; abundance: NA; d_gene: NA; CDR3aa: CASSLFRGGVYNEQFF; CDR3nt: TGTGCCAGCAGTTTATTTAGGGGGGGAGTCTACAATGAGCAGTTCTTC